A selection of T cell receptor beta chains follows, all from one sample in a study of blood T cell repertoires in COVID-19. Assay used: immunoSEQ multiplex PCR; TCRdb lists only in-frame clones, some missing. Here the sample spans fewer than 300,000 clones, over 80% being singletons. Specimen: peripheral blood. These receptors were collected from a woman between 40 and 55 years old who had recovered from COVID-19. CDR3s include the opening cysteine and the closing phenylalanine or tryptophan. The D gene is left open where the match is weak. Rows give clone size only sometimes, using once, few, many, or a class for an expanded clone.

V gene	J gene	clone size	D gene	CDR3 DNA	CDR3 protein
TRBV11-2	TRBJ2-7	NA	NA	TGTGCCAGCAGCTCCGGGGAAGCCCTCTCCTACGAGCAGTACTTC	CASSSGEALSYEQYF
TRBV6-6	TRBJ2-1	NA	TRBD1	TGTGCCAGCAACAGGGACAGGAGCTCCTACAATGAGCAGTTCTTC	CASNRDRSSYNEQFF
TRBV10-1	TRBJ2-3	NA	TRBD2	TGCGCCAGGTCCCCCACCCGCGGGGGAGGCACAGATACGCAGTATTTT	CARSPTRGGGTDTQYF
TRBV10-1	TRBJ2-3	NA	NA	TGCGCCAGCAGTGAGACAGGTCGGAGAATCGCGGCAGATACGCAGTATTTT	CASSETGRRIAADTQYF
TRBV10-3	TRBJ1-1	NA	NA	TGTGCCATCAGTGTAAACAGTATGAACACTGAAGCTTTCTTT	CAISVNSMNTEAFF
TRBV5-1	TRBJ2-2	NA	NA	TGCGCCAGCAGCTTTACGGCCGGGGAGCTGTTTTTT	CASSFTAGELFF
TRBV5-1	TRBJ2-1	NA	TRBD2	TGCGCCAGCAGCTTAGCGCTAGCGGGGGTGTACAATGAGCAGTTCTTC	CASSLALAGVYNEQFF
TRBV5-1	TRBJ1-1	NA	TRBD1	TGCGCCAGCAGCTTGGAGAGACAGGGGCGAGTTACTGAAGCTTTCTTT	CASSLERQGRVTEAFF
TRBV7-9	TRBJ2-7	NA	TRBD1	TGTGCCAGCAGCTTTGGCAGGGGGTACCTTATAAGCTCCTACGAGCAGTACTTC	CASSFGRGYLISSYEQYF
TRBV27	TRBJ1-2	once	NA	TGTGCCAGCAGTTTACTCCCCGAGGGGGGGAACGACTATGGCTACACCTTC	CASSLLPEGGNDYGYTF
TRBV3-1/TRBV3-2	TRBJ1-1	once	TRBD1	TGTGCCAGCAGCGATCAGGGGGTGAACACTGAAGCTTTCTTT	CASSDQGVNTEAFF
TRBV7-2	TRBJ2-7	NA	NA	TGTGCCAGCAGCTGGACTCGTCAATATGAGCAGTACTTC	CASSWTRQYEQYF
TRBV6-5	TRBJ2-3	few	NA	TGTGCCAGCAGCGGGACTCGCACAGATACGCAGTATTTT	CASSGTRTDTQYF
TRBV27	TRBJ1-6	once	NA	TGTGCCAGCAGTTTATCGGCAGGGCCTAGCTCCTATAATTCACCCCTCCACTTT	CASSLSAGPSSYNSPLHF
TRBV11-2	TRBJ1-5	NA	NA	TGTGCCAGCAGCTTTGAACTAGGGCAGCCCCAGCATTTT	CASSFELGQPQHF
TRBV5-1	TRBJ1-6	NA	TRBD1	TGCGCCAGCAGCATCCGGACAGGGGGGGATTCACCCCTCCACTTT	CASSIRTGGDSPLHF
TRBV25-1	TRBJ1-1	NA	TRBD1	TGTGCCAGCAGTGACCCGGGACAGGGGGGAACTGAAGCTTTCTTT	CASSDPGQGGTEAFF
TRBV5-4	TRBJ2-5	NA	TRBD2	TGTGCCAGCAGCGCCGGAAGCGGGGGGGCCAGAGAGACCCAGTACTTC	CASSAGSGGARETQYF
TRBV4-3	TRBJ1-1	NA	NA	TGCGCCAGCAGCCAGGAACCTAGGACGGCTCTTTGGGGAGGCACTGAAGTTTTCTTT	CASSQEPRTALWGGTEVFF
TRBV9	TRBJ2-1	NA	TRBD2	TGTGCCAGCAGCGTAGCTGGGCTAGCGGGGGGGCCGGGGAATGAGCAGTTCTTC	CASSVAGLAGGPGNEQFF
TRBV7-2	TRBJ1-1	once	NA	TGTGCCAGCAGCTTATTGGGCAGGAACACTGAAGCTTTCTTT	CASSLLGRNTEAFF
TRBV6-5	TRBJ1-2	NA	TRBD1	TGTGCCAGCAGTTACGACAACAGGGGCCACTATGGCTACACCTTC	CASSYDNRGHYGYTF
TRBV7-9	TRBJ2-3	NA	TRBD1	TGTGCCAGCAGCTCATTCCCCGGGACAGGGGGCACAGATACGCAGTATTTT	CASSSFPGTGGTDTQYF
TRBV27	TRBJ2-5	NA	TRBD1	TGTGCCAGCAGTTGGACAGGTGATCAAGAGACCCAGTACTTC	CASSWTGDQETQYF
TRBV2	TRBJ1-5	NA	TRBD1	TGTGCCAGCAGCAGGTTGGGGACAGGGATCCATCAGCCCCAGCATTTT	CASSRLGTGIHQPQHF
TRBV11-1	TRBJ2-7	once	NA	TGTGCCAGCAGCTTGGTGACTGGATCCTACGAGCAGTACTTC	CASSLVTGSYEQYF
TRBV18	TRBJ1-1	NA	NA	TGTGCCAGCTCACCCCAGACCGGGGGAATGAACACTGAAGCTTTCTTT	CASSPQTGGMNTEAFF
TRBV10-3	TRBJ1-6	NA	TRBD1	TGTGCCATCAGGCCCGACAGGGTAAGCTCACCCCTCCACTTT	CAIRPDRVSSPLHF
TRBV5-1	TRBJ2-3	NA	TRBD2	TGCGCCAGCAGCTTGACTAGCGGGGGGGAGTGGGATACGCAGTATTTT	CASSLTSGGEWDTQYF
TRBV11-2	TRBJ2-5	NA	NA	TGTGCCAGCAGCCCGAGGGCCACGACAAGTCAAGAGACCCAGTACTTC	CASSPRATTSQETQYF
TRBV5-8	TRBJ2-1	NA	TRBD2	TGTGCCAGCAGCCCAGTACGGGGGGAGGCCTACAATGAGCAGTTCTTC	CASSPVRGEAYNEQFF
TRBV7-8	TRBJ1-4	NA	NA	TGTGCCAGCAGCAGCGACCCGCGTGACCCGGGGGGAAAACTGTTTTTT	CASSSDPRDPGGKLFF
TRBV4-3	TRBJ1-2	few	TRBD1	TGCGCCAGCAGCCAGACAGGGGGCTTGTATGGCTACACCTTC	CASSQTGGLYGYTF
TRBV19	TRBJ2-1	NA	NA	TGTGCCAGTAGTATTAAGGGGGGGTCCGACAATGAGCAGTTCTTC	CASSIKGGSDNEQFF
TRBV5-1	TRBJ1-6	NA	TRBD1	TGCGCCAGCAGCAACCCGGGGACAGCTAATTCACCCCTCCACTTT	CASSNPGTANSPLHF
TRBV4-3	TRBJ2-2	NA	TRBD1	TGCGCCAGCAGCCAAGGGACAGGTTCGAACACCGGGGAGCTGTTTTTT	CASSQGTGSNTGELFF
TRBV6-6	TRBJ2-7	NA	TRBD1	TGTGCCAGCAGCTCCGGACAGGGCGCCTACGAGCAGTACTTC	CASSSGQGAYEQYF
TRBV3-1/TRBV3-2	TRBJ1-2	NA	NA	TGTGCCAGCAGCCAAGATGCCCGCTACGGGGGCTACACCTTC	CASSQDARYGGYTF
TRBV6-1	TRBJ1-1	NA	TRBD1	TGTGCCAGCAAGATAGGACAGGGGGGCACTGAAGCTTTCTTT	CASKIGQGGTEAFF
TRBV7-2	TRBJ1-4	NA	TRBD1	TGTGCCAGCAGCTTAGTGGGACCGACAGGGGGCGATTCACGGGAAAAACTGTTTTTT	CASSLVGPTGGDSREKLFF
TRBV24-1	TRBJ2-7	NA	TRBD1	TGTGCCACCAGTGATGGTACAGGGGGCGGCTTGGAGCAGTACTTC	CATSDGTGGGLEQYF
TRBV9	TRBJ2-1	NA	NA	TGTGCCAGCGGCGCACCTCCCCGGGGTGAGCAGTTCTTC	CASGAPPRGEQFF
TRBV6-1	TRBJ1-1	NA	NA	TGTGCCAGCAGTGAAGTGCCAGGGAACACTGAAGCTTTCTTT	CASSEVPGNTEAFF
TRBV20-1	TRBJ2-1	NA	NA	TGCAGTGCTAGTCCTAGCAGCTATGGCAATGAGCAGTTCTTC	CSASPSSYGNEQFF
TRBV10-3	TRBJ1-2	NA	NA	TGTGCCATCACACATCGGGACACCTTC	CAITHRDTF
TRBV7-3	TRBJ2-1	NA	NA	TGTGCCAGCAGCTTAATGGCGGGGAGCTCCTACAATGAGCAGTTCTTC	CASSLMAGSSYNEQFF
TRBV3-1/TRBV3-2	TRBJ2-1	few	TRBD2	TGTGCCAGCAGCCCTTTGGGCGGGGGGGCATATGAGCAGTTCTTC	CASSPLGGGAYEQFF
TRBV7-9	TRBJ1-1	once	NA	TGTGCCAGCAGCCTTATGGGGCAGGGCGAAGCTTTCTTT	CASSLMGQGEAFF
TRBV9	TRBJ2-3	NA	TRBD2	TGTGCCAGCAGCATCGGGACTAGCGGGGGGATGACCCTTATCACAGATACGCAGTATTTT	CASSIGTSGGMTLITDTQYF
TRBV5-6	TRBJ1-5	NA	TRBD1	TGTGCCAGCAGCTTGGCGGACAGGGGTGACAATCAGCCCCAGCATTTT	CASSLADRGDNQPQHF
TRBV11-2	TRBJ2-2	NA	NA	TGTGCCAGCAGCTTGAGCAGGACCGGGGAGCTGTTTTTT	CASSLSRTGELFF
TRBV30	TRBJ2-5	NA	NA	TGTGCCTGGAGTCCCAGACAGCCCCAAGAGACCCAGTACTTC	CAWSPRQPQETQYF
TRBV20-1	TRBJ2-4	NA	NA	TGCAGTGCTAGTCCCACGGCGGCCAACCTAGCCAAAAACATTCAGTACTTC	CSASPTAANLAKNIQYF
TRBV4-3	TRBJ2-3	few	NA	TGCGCCAGCAGCGTCGGGGGCACAGATACGCAGTATTTT	CASSVGGTDTQYF
TRBV19	TRBJ1-2	NA	TRBD1	TGTGCCAGTAGTACCCCTGCCCGACAGGGGGTGGACTATGGCTACACCTTC	CASSTPARQGVDYGYTF
TRBV4-1	TRBJ2-7	NA	NA	TGCGCCAGCAGCCAGGCAGGGTTTATCCACGAGCAGTACTTC	CASSQAGFIHEQYF
TRBV6-2/TRBV6-3	TRBJ2-5	few	TRBD2	TGTGCCAGCAGTAGAGCGGGGCGGCAAGAGACCCAGTACTTC	CASSRAGRQETQYF
TRBV7-9	TRBJ2-1	NA	TRBD2	TGTGCCAGCAGCTCCCCCGGACTAGCGGGTCTATATGGGAATGAGCAGTTCTTC	CASSSPGLAGLYGNEQFF
TRBV18	TRBJ2-7	NA	TRBD1	TGTGCCAGCTCATCAACGACAGGGGTTCCGCAAGAGCAGTACTTC	CASSSTTGVPQEQYF